This entry concerns a single T cell receptor (beta chain). The entry originates in a study of T cell responses to AZD1222 COVID-19 vaccine. The V gene's germline CDR1 is SGHAT and CDR2 FQNNGV. CDR3 length: 15 residues. V gave up 2 bases and J gave up 5 bases; unmatched junction bases: 7. The table came from immunoSEQ multiplex PCR; TCRdb's copy has only in-frame clones and leaves some out. The profile covers 70,000 to 95,000 clones, with roughly 89% appearing a single time and less than 3.5% taken by the ten largest. The sequence came from an adult in good health. V and J are TRBV11-2 and TRBJ1-1; 8 bases match TRBD1. Material: peripheral blood, obtained on day 0 of MenACWY control vaccination. CDR3 protein: CASSLMGRGQTEAFF. CDR3 bases: TGTGCCAGCAGCTTAATGGGCAGGGGGCAAACTGAAGCTTTCTTT.